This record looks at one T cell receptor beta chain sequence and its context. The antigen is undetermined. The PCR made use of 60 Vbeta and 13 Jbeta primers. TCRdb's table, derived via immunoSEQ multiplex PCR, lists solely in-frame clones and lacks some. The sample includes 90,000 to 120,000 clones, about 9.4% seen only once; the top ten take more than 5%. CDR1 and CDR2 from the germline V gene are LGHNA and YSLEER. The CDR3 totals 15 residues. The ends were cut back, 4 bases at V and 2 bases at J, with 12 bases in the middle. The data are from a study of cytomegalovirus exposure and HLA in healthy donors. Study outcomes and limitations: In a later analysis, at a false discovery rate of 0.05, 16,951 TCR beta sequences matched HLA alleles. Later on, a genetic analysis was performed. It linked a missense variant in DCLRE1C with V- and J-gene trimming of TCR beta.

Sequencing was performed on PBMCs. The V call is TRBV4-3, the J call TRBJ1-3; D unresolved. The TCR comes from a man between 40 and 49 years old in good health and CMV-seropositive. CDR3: CASSPAGVAGNTIYF. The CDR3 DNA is TGCGCCAGCAGCCCCGCCGGGGTAGCTGGAAACACCATATATTTT.